One TCR beta chain is described in this entry. Germline trimming cut 5 bases from V and 3 bases from J; bases unmatched to any gene: 5. Germline CDR1 SGHNT, CDR2 YENEEA. The length of the CDR3 is 15 residues. Time point in this sample: baseline pretreatment blood. Treatment: 15 Gy SBRT to primary tumor, nephrectomy 4 weeks later. This sample was taken from a study of radiation and T cells in renal cell carcinoma. The data were produced by immunoSEQ multiplex PCR, yet TCRdb's version contains in-frame clones alone and is incomplete. This repertoire shows about 130,000 clones, about 88% found once; its top ten account for about 12%.

The TCR comes from a woman aged 45 to 65 with renal cell carcinoma. The specimen comprised blood, sampled from a patient whose treatment included radiotherapy and nephrectomy. V gene TRBV11-3 combines with J gene TRBJ2-2, with 8 bases matching TRBD1. DNA for the CDR3: TGTGCCAGCAGCAGCGGACAGGGAGACACCGGGGAGCTGTTTTTT. Protein: CASSSGQGDTGELFF.